This TCR beta chain was retrieved from a study of metastatic and nonmetastatic thyroid tumors. General study results and limits: When malignant thyroid tumors were compared with benign nodules, TCR beta diversity was reportedly significantly higher in the malignant tumors. This held in both blood and tumor samples.

V was pared by 3 bases and J by 1 base, with 11 bases of the junction left unmatched. The CDR3 has 19 amino acids. CDR1 and CDR2 from the germline V gene are SGHRS and YFSETQ. TCRdb reassembled clones from the PCR reads with MiXCR. The sample has approximately 74,000 clones, 11% to 15% seen once; the top ten hold approximately 7%. This clone was recorded many times. Its antigen is as yet unknown. A single base separates this from a much larger clone, so it may be a read error. All patients were untreated before thyroid surgery. The sequence came from a male donor with papillary thyroid cancer or a benign thyroid nodule (not recorded which). Some clones in this sample may be carry-over from other donors' samples. The chain links TRBV5-1 to TRBJ2-1; 12 nucleotides agree with TRBD2. Material for sequencing was blood. DNA for the CDR3: TGCGCCAGCAGCTGCCACCCTAGCGGGAGGGCCGGGTCCTACAATGAGCAGTTCTTC. Translation: CASSCHPSGRAGSYNEQFF.